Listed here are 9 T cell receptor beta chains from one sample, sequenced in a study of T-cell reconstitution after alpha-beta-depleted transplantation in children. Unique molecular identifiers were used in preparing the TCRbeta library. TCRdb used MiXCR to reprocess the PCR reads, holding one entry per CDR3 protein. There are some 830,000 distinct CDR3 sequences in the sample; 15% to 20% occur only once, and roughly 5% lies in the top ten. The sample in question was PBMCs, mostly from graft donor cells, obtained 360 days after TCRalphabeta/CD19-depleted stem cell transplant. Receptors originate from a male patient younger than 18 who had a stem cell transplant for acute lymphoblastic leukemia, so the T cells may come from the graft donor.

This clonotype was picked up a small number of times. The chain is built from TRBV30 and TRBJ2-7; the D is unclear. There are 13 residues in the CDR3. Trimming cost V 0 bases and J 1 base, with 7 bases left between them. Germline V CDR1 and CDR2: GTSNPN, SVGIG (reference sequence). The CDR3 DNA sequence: TGTGCCTGGAGTGTACTGGGGTCCTACGAGCAGTACTTC. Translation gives CAWSVLGSYEQYF.

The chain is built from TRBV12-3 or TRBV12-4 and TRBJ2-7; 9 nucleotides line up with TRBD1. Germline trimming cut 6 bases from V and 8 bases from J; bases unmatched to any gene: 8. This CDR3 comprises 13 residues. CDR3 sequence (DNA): TGTGCCAGCAGCCCGGGACAGGGTGTTCAGCAGTACTTC. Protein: CASSPGQGVQQYF.

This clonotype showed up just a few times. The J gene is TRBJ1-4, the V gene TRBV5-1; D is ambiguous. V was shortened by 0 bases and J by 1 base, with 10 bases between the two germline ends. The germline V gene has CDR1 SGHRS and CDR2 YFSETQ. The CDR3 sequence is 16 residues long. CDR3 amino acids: CASSLEPSQTNEKLFF. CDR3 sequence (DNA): TGCGCCAGCAGCTTGGAGCCGTCCCAAACTAATGAAAAACTGTTTTTT.

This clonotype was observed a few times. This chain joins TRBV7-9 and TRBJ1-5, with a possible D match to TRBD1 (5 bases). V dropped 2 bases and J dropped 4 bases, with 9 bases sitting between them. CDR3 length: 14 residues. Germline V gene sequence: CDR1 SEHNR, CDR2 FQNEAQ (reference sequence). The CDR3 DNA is TGTGCCAGCAGCTTATTGACAGTTAATCAGCCCCAGCATTTT. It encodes CASSLLTVNQPQHF.

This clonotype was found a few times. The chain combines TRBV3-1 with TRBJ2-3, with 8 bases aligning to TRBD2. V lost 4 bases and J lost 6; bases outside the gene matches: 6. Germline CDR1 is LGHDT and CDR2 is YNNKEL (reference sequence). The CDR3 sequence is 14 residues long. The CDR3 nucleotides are TGTGCCAGCAGCCGGGGGACTAGAGGGGATACGCAGTATTTT. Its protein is CASSRGTRGDTQYF.

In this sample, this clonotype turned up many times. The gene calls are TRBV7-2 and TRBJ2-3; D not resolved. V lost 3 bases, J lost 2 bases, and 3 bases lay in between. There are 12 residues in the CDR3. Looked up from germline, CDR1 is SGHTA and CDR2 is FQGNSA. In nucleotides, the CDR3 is TGTGCCAGCAGCTTTTACACAGATACGCAGTATTTT. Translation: CASSFYTDTQYF.

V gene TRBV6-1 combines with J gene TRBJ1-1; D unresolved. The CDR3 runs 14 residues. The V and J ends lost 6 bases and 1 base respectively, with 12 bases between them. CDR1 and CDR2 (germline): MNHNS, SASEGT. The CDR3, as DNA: TGTGCCAGCAGCGACGGACGGGCGAACACTGAAGCTTTCTTT. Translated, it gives CASSDGRANTEAFF.

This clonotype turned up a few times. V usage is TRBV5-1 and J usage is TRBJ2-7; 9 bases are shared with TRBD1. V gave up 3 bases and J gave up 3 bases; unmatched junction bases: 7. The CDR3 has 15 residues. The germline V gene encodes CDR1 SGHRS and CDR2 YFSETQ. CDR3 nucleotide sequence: TGCGCCAGCAGCTCGCGACGGGACAGGGTCTACGAGCAGTACTTC. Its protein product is CASSSRRDRVYEQYF.

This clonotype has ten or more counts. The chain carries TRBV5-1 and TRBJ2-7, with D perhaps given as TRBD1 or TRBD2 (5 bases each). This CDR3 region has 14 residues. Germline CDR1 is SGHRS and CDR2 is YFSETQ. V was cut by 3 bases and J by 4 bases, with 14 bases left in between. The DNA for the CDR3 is TGCGCCAGCAGCTCCCCGGGGCGCCGATACGAGCAGTACTTC. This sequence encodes CASSSPGRRYEQYF.